This TCR beta chain was documented in a study of Ad26.COV2.S vaccination and SARS-CoV-2 variants. Study background: Ad26.COV2.S given intramuscularly, once or twice 56 days apart.

Treatment meaning: roughly 20 received Ad26.COV2.S at low or high dose, single or two shots; several received placebo; per-sample allocation not given. Samples were taken on day 63 after the first vaccine or placebo injection. Boston hosted the donor, who was an adult aged 18-55 years. The sample holds one count of this clone. The repertoire was sequenced with immunoSEQ multiplex PCR; TCRdb's copy has only in-frame clones and lacks some. The sample contains about 450,000 clones, nearly 90% of which appear only once. Germline assignment: CDR1 MNHEY and CDR2 SMNVEV (reference sequence). This CDR3 is built from 15 residues. V lost 1 base and J 4 bases, leaving 13 bases between the germline ends.

Sample: peripheral blood, taken in a trial of Ad26.COV2.S vaccine versus placebo. The sequence was obtained from a person aged 18 to 59 who received the Ad26.COV2.S COVID-19 vaccine or a placebo. The V gene is TRBV27, the J gene TRBJ1-1; D is perhaps TRBD1 (5 bases). In DNA form, the CDR3 reads TGTGCCAGCAGTTTATATACAGGCGGCTCCACTGAAGCTTTCTTT. This translates into CASSLYTGGSTEAFF.